The T cell receptor beta chain under discussion was sequenced for a study of blood T cells in healthy people across ages. General study points: Per million T cells, TCR beta diversity dropped about linearly as age rose. Diversity was estimated from one million T cells, and these estimates were considered underestimates.

Isolated per sample were at least 7 million PBMCs. Worth noting for this clonotype: Its antigen is still unknown.

Next came a second PCR, run for about 7 to 12 cycles, which used a sample-barcoded 5' primer along with a J-beta primer mix. Each cDNA molecule was tagged by a template-switch adaptor that had 12 random nucleotides. One entry per CDR3 protein, called by TCRdb with MiXCR from the 5' RACE reads. The profile shows about 1 million distinct CDR3 sequences, around 45% of them singletons. The length of the CDR3 is 16 residues. Germline V lookup: CDR1 PRHDT, CDR2 FYEKMQ (reference sequence). The chain recombines TRBV13 with TRBJ2-4; TRBD2 matches 14 bases. The end of the DNA aligns better with TRBJ2-7, so the J call may be wrong. The receptor comes from a woman aged 55-70 years in good health. The sequencing input was blood. In DNA form, the CDR3 reads TGTGCCAGCAGCTTCTCGGGACTAGCGGGAGTTGACGAGCAGTACTTC. Residues: CASSFSGLAGVDEQYF.